These T cell receptor beta chains were read from a single sample in a study of beta chain features in type 1 diabetes. Produced via immunoSEQ multiplex PCR; TCRdb's table is partial and in-frame only. The repertoire holds 250,000 to 300,000 clones, 8% seen once, with more than 1% in the top ten. Sequenced material: central memory CD4+ T cells from blood. These TCRs come from a woman younger than 30 in good health. CDR3s include the opening cysteine and the closing phenylalanine or tryptophan. The D gene is left open where the match is weak. Rows give clone size only sometimes, using once, few, many, or a class for an expanded clone.

v_gene	abundance	j_gene	d_gene	len	CDR3aa	CDR3nt
TRBV7-2	few	TRBJ2-3	NA	14	CASSLRARTDTQYF	TGTGCCAGCAGCTTACGGGCGCGCACAGATACGCAGTATTTT
TRBV29-1	NA	TRBJ1-2	NA	12	CSLRSPNYGYTF	TGCAGCCTCCGAAGCCCAAACTATGGCTACACCTTC
TRBV14	few	TRBJ1-2	NA	13	CASSLGRLYGYTF	TGTGCCAGCAGCCTAGGACGGCTCTATGGCTACACCTTC
TRBV9	few	TRBJ2-5	NA	13	CASSTSPLETQYF	TGTGCCAGCAGCACAAGCCCCCTAGAGACCCAGTACTTC
TRBV5-4	many	TRBJ1-1	NA	13	CASSRRLNTEAFF	TGTGCCAGCAGCCGACGGTTGAACACTGAAGCTTTCTTT
TRBV6-4	many	TRBJ2-1	NA	13	CASSATGQGEQFF	TGTGCCAGCAGTGCCACAGGGCAGGGTGAGCAGTTCTTC
TRBV30	few	TRBJ1-5	NA	16	CAWSVPASGSNQPQHF	TGTGCCTGGAGTGTACCGGCTTCTGGAAGCAATCAGCCCCAGCATTTT
TRBV5-5	few	TRBJ1-4	NA	14	CASSPGTTDEKLFF	TGTGCCAGCAGCCCCGGGACGACAGATGAAAAACTGTTTTTT
TRBV11-3	few	TRBJ2-5	NA	15	CASRLLMTFKETQYF	TGTGCCAGCAGATTACTAATGACATTTAAAGAGACCCAGTACTTC
TRBV14	few	TRBJ2-1	NA	17	CASSQERLAGWWNEQFF	TGTGCCAGCAGCCAAGAGAGGCTGGCAGGGTGGTGGAATGAGCAGTTCTTC
TRBV7-2	few	TRBJ1-1	NA	12	CASSVLNTEAFF	TGTGCCAGCAGCGTTTTGAACACTGAAGCTTTCTTT
TRBV6-1	NA	TRBJ2-1	TRBD1	19	CASSEGTGVLGSSYNEQFF	TGTGCCAGCAGCGAAGGGACAGGGGTTTTGGGGAGCTCCTACAATGAGCAGTTCTTC
TRBV7-3	few	TRBJ2-3	NA	13	CASSLGLTDTQYF	TGTGCCAGCAGCTTAGGACTGACAGATACGCAGTATTTT
TRBV7-9	NA	TRBJ2-2	TRBD1	16	CASSLRGQGGTGELFF	TGTGCCAGCAGCTTACGGGGACAGGGAGGCACCGGGGAGCTGTTTTTT
TRBV7-2	few	TRBJ2-2	NA	17	CASSRPWGLLNTGELFF	TGTGCCAGCAGCCGGCCCTGGGGACTCTTGAACACCGGGGAGCTGTTTTTT
TRBV28	many	TRBJ2-4	NA	17	CASSPYYRDDAKNIQYF	TGTGCCAGCAGTCCTTATTACAGGGACGACGCCAAAAACATTCAGTACTTC
TRBV7-9	few	TRBJ2-3	NA	14	CASSLGATADTQYF	TGTGCCAGCAGCTTAGGTGCTACCGCAGATACGCAGTATTTT
TRBV9	few	TRBJ2-6	NA	15	CASTKRGAGANVLTF	TGTGCCAGCACTAAACGAGGCGCTGGGGCCAACGTCCTGACTTTC
TRBV18	many	TRBJ2-4	TRBD1	14	CASSPPMDRSIQYF	TGTGCCAGCTCACCTCCCATGGACAGGTCCATTCAGTACTTC
TRBV28	few	TRBJ2-5	NA	14	CASSPHVGLETQYF	TGTGCCAGCAGCCCCCACGTTGGGTTAGAGACCCAGTACTTC
TRBV2	NA	TRBJ2-3	NA	14	CASSVQGMADTQYF	TGTGCCAGCAGTGTTCAGGGGATGGCAGATACGCAGTATTTT
TRBV7-2	few	TRBJ1-2	NA	16	CASSLGGTVTNYGYTF	TGTGCCAGCAGCTTAGGTGGGACCGTGACTAACTATGGCTACACCTTC
TRBV28	few	TRBJ1-6	NA	15	CASSSPISYNSPLHF	TGTGCCAGCAGTTCCCCGATTTCTTATAATTCACCCCTCCACTTT
TRBV28	NA	TRBJ1-2	NA	13	CASSPRRGVGYTF	TGTGCCAGCAGTCCCCGGAGGGGCGTAGGCTACACCTTC
TRBV9	few	TRBJ2-1	TRBD1	16	CASSVSPQGEGNEQFF	TGTGCCAGCAGCGTATCCCCACAGGGGGAAGGGAATGAGCAGTTCTTC
TRBV7-2	few	TRBJ2-1	TRBD2	14	CASRLSGGYNEQFF	TGTGCCAGCAGGTTAAGCGGGGGGTATAATGAGCAGTTCTTC
TRBV19	few	TRBJ2-1	NA	16	CASRLQSGTGPFVQFF	TGTGCCAGTAGGCTCCAATCCGGGACTGGGCCCTTCGTGCAGTTCTTC
TRBV11-3	few	TRBJ2-1	NA	14	CASSHTRLDNEQFF	TGTGCCAGCAGCCACACTCGACTAGACAATGAGCAGTTCTTC
TRBV28	NA	TRBJ1-5	NA	15	CASTRGGSSDQPQHF	TGTGCCAGCACCAGAGGAGGGAGTAGCGATCAGCCCCAGCATTTT
TRBV29-1	NA	TRBJ1-1	NA	14	CSVSRGGFDTEAFF	TGCAGCGTTAGTCGGGGGGGATTCGACACTGAAGCTTTCTTT
TRBV5-6	few	TRBJ2-3	TRBD2	16	CASSLLAGFFTDTQYF	TGTGCCAGCAGCTTGTTAGCGGGATTTTTCACAGATACGCAGTATTTT
TRBV6-6	NA	TRBJ2-2	NA	13	CASRTGSTGELFF	TGTGCCAGCAGAACAGGGTCTACCGGGGAGCTGTTTTTT
TRBV14	few	TRBJ2-3	NA	15	CASSQDRASTDTQYF	TGTGCCAGCAGCCAAGATAGGGCGAGCACAGATACGCAGTATTTT
TRBV10-3	NA	TRBJ1-6	NA	15	CAISSRSSYNSPLHF	TGTGCCATCAGCTCCAGGAGCTCCTATAATTCACCCCTCCACTTT
TRBV10-1	NA	TRBJ1-5	NA	15	CASMLQDYSNQPQHF	TGCGCCAGCATGCTACAGGATTATAGCAATCAGCCCCAGCATTTT
TRBV7-2	NA	TRBJ2-7	NA	15	CASSLDPRGVYEQYF	TGTGCCAGCAGCTTAGATCCCAGGGGGGTCTACGAGCAGTACTTC